This T cell receptor beta chain is from a study of monozygotic twins with inflammatory bowel disease. Worth noting for this clonotype: Antigen unknown.

Reprocessing the 5' RACE reads, TCRdb reports a single entry for every CDR3 protein and omits DNA. With approximately 400,000 distinct CDR3 sequences in the sample, the ten largest clones hold around 2.6%. General study points: Data gave no support to a single strong signal or clonotype associated with IBD. Twins with IBD had fewer clonotypes in common with others than healthy twins, particularly during disease activity.

This CDR3 is built from 15 residues. Looked up from germline, CDR1 is SGHRS and CDR2 is YFSETQ. The TCR was taken from a human donor with ulcerative colitis or Crohn's disease, or a healthy co-twin of an affected twin (not recorded which). J is TRBJ1-2 and V is TRBV5-1; checking the TCRdb D call of TRBD1 is not possible without DNA. The sequencing sample was made of blood. The CDR3 region is CASSARDRGNYGYTF.